Presented here are 25 T cell receptor beta chains from one specimen sequenced in a study of blood T cell repertoires in COVID-19. Assay used: immunoSEQ multiplex PCR; TCRdb lists only in-frame clones, some missing. The top ten clones hold roughly 13% of a sample with some 12,000 clones, over 85% of them seen once. Sequencing used peripheral blood. These receptors were collected from a man between 65 and 85 years old with active COVID-19.

The chain links TRBV6-5 to TRBJ2-2, with a tentative D call TRBD2 (6 bases). The V and J ends lost 10 bases and 3 bases respectively, with 9 bases between them. Germline loops: CDR1 MNHEY, CDR2 SVGAGI. The CDR3 loop spans 12 amino acids. The CDR3 sequence: CATERDTGELFF. As DNA, the CDR3 is TGTGCCACCGAGCGGGACACCGGGGAGCTGTTTTTT.

The V gene is TRBV7-2, the J gene TRBJ1-2, with 10 bases fitting TRBD1. Per the germline V gene, CDR1 is SGHTA and CDR2 is FQGNSA. V shed 1 base and J 2 bases; nucleotides not matched to a gene: 7. The CDR3 is 17 residues long. In DNA form, the CDR3 reads TGTGCCAGCAGCTTAGTCGGGGGGGGACAGGGGAACTATGGCTACACCTTC. This gives the protein CASSLVGGGQGNYGYTF.

In this sample, this clone turned up a few times. The chain employs TRBV11-3 and TRBJ2-3; no clear D. The CDR3 has 13 residues. Germline V CDR1 and CDR2: SGHNT, YENEEA. V was pared by 1 base and J by 6 bases, with 8 bases between. As DNA, the CDR3 is TGTGCCAGCAGCTTAGGCCTACTGGATACGCAGTATTTT. Its translation: CASSLGLLDTQYF.

The J gene is TRBJ2-1, the V gene TRBV10-3, with 13 bases identical to TRBD2. CDR3 length: 17 amino acids. V gave up 8 bases and J gave up 6 bases; unmatched junction bases: 13. CDR1 is ENHRY, CDR2 SYGVKD, per germline. CDR3 nucleotides: TGTGCCATCTCCGGAACTAGCGGGGGGGCCGGGGGCAATGAGCAGTTCTTC. The encoded protein is CAISGTSGGAGGNEQFF.

The gene calls are TRBV27 and TRBJ2-7; TRBD2 matches 7 bases. CDR1 and CDR2 from the germline V gene are MNHEY and SMNVEV (reference sequence). V lost 5 bases to trimming and J lost 3 bases; unmatched junction nucleotides: 4. CDR3 length: 13 amino acids. The DNA of the CDR3 is TGTGCCAGCAGTGGGAGGGTCAACTACGAGCAGTACTTC. Encoded protein: CASSGRVNYEQYF.

This clone ranks as large. The chain is built from TRBV27 and TRBJ1-2; D possibly corresponds to TRBD1 (5 bases). The CDR3 runs to 13 residues. CDR1 MNHEY and CDR2 SMNVEV come from the germline V gene (reference sequence). V lost 4 bases and J lost 3, with 9 bases in between. The CDR3: CASSYSGYYGYTF. The CDR3 bases are TGTGCCAGCAGTTATTCAGGGTACTATGGCTACACCTTC.

This clone occurred once. The chain recombines TRBV5-1 with TRBJ2-1; TRBD2 agrees at 10 bases. Germline trimming cut 2 bases from V and 6 bases from J; bases unmatched to any gene: 5. The V gene's germline CDR1 is SGHRS and CDR2 YFSETQ. The CDR3 length is 15 residues. DNA for the CDR3: TGCGCCAGCAGCTTTCTAGCGGGAGCTGGCAATGAGCAGTTCTTC. As protein: CASSFLAGAGNEQFF. Filled out from reference TRBV5-1 and TRBJ2-1, the complete variable domain reads KAGVTQTPRYLIKTRGQQVTLSCSPISGHRSVSWYQQTPGQGLQFLFEYFSETQRNKGNFPGRFSGRQFSNSRSEMNVSTLELGDSALYLCASSFLAGAGNEQFFGPGTRLTVL.

J is TRBJ2-5 and V is TRBV6-5; 11 bases are shared with TRBD2. This CDR3 is 16 amino acids long. Germline V gene data show CDR1 as MNHEY and CDR2 as SVGAGI. With V trimmed by 2 bases and J by 2 bases, 4 bases remained unmatched. Here the CDR3 reads CASSYGLAGRQETQYF. The CDR3 DNA is TGTGCCAGCAGTTACGGACTAGCGGGCAGACAAGAGACCCAGTACTTC.

The rearrangement joins TRBV11-2 to TRBJ2-3; 9 bases align to TRBD2. The CDR3 covers 16 residues. Trimming at V came to 5 bases and at J to 4 bases, leaving 10 bases not matched to a gene. CDR1 is SGHAT, CDR2 FQNNGV, per germline. CDR3: CASSRGDSGGADTQYF. CDR3 nucleotides: TGTGCCAGCAGCAGAGGAGATAGCGGGGGTGCAGATACGCAGTATTTT.

The chain is built from TRBV18 and TRBJ2-3; TRBD2 might be the D (6 bases). Germline V gives CDR1 KGHSH, CDR2 LQKENI. V dropped 5 bases and J dropped 5 bases, with 17 bases sitting between them. There are 15 residues in the CDR3. The CDR3 region has the DNA TGTGCCAGCTCAGAAATAGCGGCCGGGGGAGATACGCAGTATTTT. Amino acid sequence: CASSEIAAGGDTQYF.

This rearrangement joins TRBV18 to TRBJ2-7, with 9 bases lining up with TRBD1. Germline V lookup: CDR1 KGHSH, CDR2 LQKENI. The J segment lost 0 bases and the V segment lost 5 bases, leaving 5 bases of the junction unmatched. The CDR3 is 15 residues long. CDR3 in DNA: TGTGCCAGCTCAGCGGGACAGGGAAGCTCCTACGAGCAGTACTTC. Protein product: CASSAGQGSSYEQYF.

The chain couples TRBV19 to TRBJ1-1; 8 bases are shared with TRBD1. Germline CDR1 and CDR2: LNHDA and SQIVND (reference sequence). Germline trimming cut 4 bases from V and 10 bases from J; bases unmatched to any gene: 11. This CDR3 is 14 amino acids long. The CDR3 region has the DNA TGTGCCAGTAGTACCCGGACAGGGACGTTGGGAGCTTTCTTT. It specifies CASSTRTGTLGAFF.

The V call is TRBV11-2, the J call TRBJ2-1; maybe TRBD2 (6 bases). V lost 0 bases, J lost 3 bases, and 9 bases lay in between. Germline assignment: CDR1 SGHAT and CDR2 FQNNGV. The length of the CDR3 is 15 residues. The CDR3 bases are TGTGCCAGCAGCTTAGATGCGGGATACTACAATGAGCAGTTCTTC. Translation gives CASSLDAGYYNEQFF.

The rearrangement uses TRBV12-5 and TRBJ1-5; D not resolved. The CDR3 is 13 amino acids. Germline V gives CDR1 LGHNT, CDR2 FRNRAP. V lost 3 bases and J lost 0, with 3 bases in between. The CDR3, as DNA: TGTGCTAGTGGTTTCCGTAGCAATCAGCCCCAGCATTTT. This sequence encodes CASGFRSNQPQHF.

The chain uses TRBV7-2 and TRBJ2-2, with a tentative D call TRBD2 (7 bases). CDR1 SGHTA and CDR2 FQGNSA come from the germline V gene. V was trimmed by 4 bases and J by 2 bases, leaving 11 bases between them. The CDR3 is 15 residues long. The CDR3 DNA is TGTGCCAGCAGCTGGGGGGGGCCCAACACCGGGGAGCTGTTTTTT. Its translation: CASSWGGPNTGELFF.

This rearrangement joins TRBV28 to TRBJ2-7; no clear D. The length of the CDR3 is 14 residues. V was clipped by 5 bases and J by 8 bases, with 19 bases between them. The germline gives CDR1 MDHEN, CDR2 SYDVKM. The CDR3 loop is CASSPPSRGGKQYF. The CDR3 nucleotides read TGTGCCAGCAGTCCCCCTTCTAGAGGTGGAAAGCAGTACTTC.

The rearrangement uses TRBV6-1 and TRBJ1-1; 7 bases agree with TRBD1. CDR1 is MNHNS, CDR2 SASEGT, per germline. The CDR3 totals 15 residues. Trimming removed 2 bases from V and 1 base from J; junction bases left unmatched: 4. CDR3 coding DNA: TGTGCCAGCAGTGAACGAGGGGGCCGGAACACTGAAGCTTTCTTT. It yields the protein CASSERGGRNTEAFF.

The J gene is TRBJ2-1, the V gene TRBV6-2 or TRBV6-3; 9 positions agree with TRBD2. The CDR3 covers 17 residues. Trimming removed 2 bases from V and 0 bases from J; junction bases left unmatched: 5. Per the germline V gene, CDR1 is MNHEY and CDR2 is SVGEGT. The CDR3: CASSYVAGAPSYNEQFF. The DNA of the CDR3 is TGTGCCAGCAGTTACGTAGCGGGGGCTCCCTCCTACAATGAGCAGTTCTTC.

The chain recombines TRBV5-4 with TRBJ1-2; TRBD1 matches at 7 bases. CDR1 and CDR2 from the germline V gene are SGHNT and YYREEE (reference sequence). This CDR3 spans 13 amino acids. J lost 5 bases, V lost 4 bases, and 5 bases had no gene match. The DNA for the CDR3 is TGTGCCAGCAGCGTCCGGGACAGATATGGCTACACCTTC. This codes for CASSVRDRYGYTF.

DNA of the CDR3: TGCGCCAGCGCCCCCCAGGATCCATTTGGGAACACTGAAGCTTTCTTT. It is translated as CASAPQDPFGNTEAFF. V and J are TRBV5-1 and TRBJ1-1; no definite D call. The CDR3 loop spans 16 amino acids. The germline V gene has CDR1 SGHRS and CDR2 YFSETQ. Between the trimmed V and J ends, which lost 7 bases and 1 base, there was a span of 20 bases.

The V call is TRBV28, the J call TRBJ1-1; TRBD1 might be the D (6 bases). The V end was cut by 5 bases, the J end by 1 base, with 17 bases between. There are 16 residues in the CDR3. Per the germline V gene, CDR1 is MDHEN and CDR2 is SYDVKM. The CDR3 region has the DNA TGTGCCAGCAGTCTGACACAGGGAATTGCGAACACTGAAGCTTTCTTT. This translates into CASSLTQGIANTEAFF.

The chain employs TRBV19 and TRBJ2-7; TRBD2 is a possible D gene (5 bases). The CDR3 runs 16 residues. Germline loops: CDR1 LNHDA, CDR2 SQIVND (reference sequence). V was trimmed by 4 bases and J by 2 bases, leaving 18 bases between them. This CDR3 reads CASSSLTGVRAYEQYF. CDR3 DNA sequence: TGTGCCAGTAGTAGCCTCACTGGGGTGCGGGCCTACGAGCAGTACTTC.

This clone turned up a few times. The genes are TRBV9 and TRBJ1-6, with 9 bases lining up with TRBD1. CDR3 length: 17 amino acids. After removal of 0 bases from V and 7 bases from J, the junction contained 8 bases not matched to a gene. Germline CDR1 SGDLS, CDR2 YYNGEE. CDR3 protein: CASSVAPGQGENSPLHF. CDR3 DNA sequence: TGTGCCAGCAGCGTAGCTCCGGGACAGGGAGAAAATTCACCCCTCCACTTT.

J is TRBJ2-5 and V is TRBV9; TRBD2 matches at 11 bases. CDR1 and CDR2 (germline): SGDLS, YYNGEE. V shed 0 bases, J shed 2 bases, and the junction held 9 bases outside the gene matches. The CDR3 extends over 18 amino acids. This CDR3 reads CASSVGASGGPFQETQYF. In nucleotides, the CDR3 is TGTGCCAGCAGCGTAGGGGCTAGCGGGGGGCCCTTTCAAGAGACCCAGTACTTC.

The chain has TRBV6-1 and TRBJ2-2; TRBD1 matches 10 bases. Germline-derived CDR1 and CDR2 are MNHNS and SASEGT. The CDR3 contains 14 residues. Germline trimming cut 3 bases from V and 7 bases from J; bases unmatched to any gene: 2. CDR3 residues: CASSEGQGIGELFF. The CDR3 DNA follows: TGTGCCAGCAGTGAGGGACAGGGGATCGGGGAGCTGTTTTTT.